This T cell receptor (beta chain) was found in a study of early T cells in non-severe SARS-CoV-2 infection. Study-wide background: The study sequenced bulk RNA from unsorted whole blood, with chains unpaired. General study points: Lookups in VDJdb leaned toward anti-spike CD8 responses and missed private and CD4 specificities.

Unique molecular identifiers tagged individual cDNA molecules. TCRdb ran MiXCR on the 5' RACE reads and lists one entry per CDR3 protein. The top ten hold 4% to 5% of the sample, which has tens of thousands of distinct CDR3 sequences, over 10% seen once. This clonotype was detected many times. Antigen unknown. The CDR3 runs to 13 residues. Germline trimming cut 6 bases from V and 3 bases from J; bases unmatched to any gene: 5. Germline V CDR1 and CDR2: SGHDT, YYEEEE. This clonotype was obtained from an adult who was a healthcare worker with PCR-confirmed SARS-CoV-2 infection or an uninfected control (not recorded which). The sample comprised whole blood. The J gene is TRBJ2-5, the V gene TRBV5-6, with 7 bases aligning to TRBD2. The CDR3, as DNA: TGTGCCAGCAACCGACTAGCAGAAGAGACCCAGTACTTC. The encoded protein is CASNRLAEETQYF.